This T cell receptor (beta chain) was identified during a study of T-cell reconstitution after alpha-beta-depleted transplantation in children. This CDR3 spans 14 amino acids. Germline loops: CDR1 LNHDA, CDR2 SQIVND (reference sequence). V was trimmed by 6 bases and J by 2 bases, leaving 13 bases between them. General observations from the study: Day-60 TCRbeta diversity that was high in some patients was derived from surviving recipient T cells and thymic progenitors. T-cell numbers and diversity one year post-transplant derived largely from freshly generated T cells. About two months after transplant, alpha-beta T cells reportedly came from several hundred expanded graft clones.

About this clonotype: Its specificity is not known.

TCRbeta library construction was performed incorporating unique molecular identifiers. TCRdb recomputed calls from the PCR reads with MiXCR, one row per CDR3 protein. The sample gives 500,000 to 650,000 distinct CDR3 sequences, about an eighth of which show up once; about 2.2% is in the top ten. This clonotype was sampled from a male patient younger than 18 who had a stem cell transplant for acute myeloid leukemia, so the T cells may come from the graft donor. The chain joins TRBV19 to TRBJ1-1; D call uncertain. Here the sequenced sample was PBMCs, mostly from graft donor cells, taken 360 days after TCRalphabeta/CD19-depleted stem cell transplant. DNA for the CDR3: TGTGCCAGTAGCGCGCCCAGGAGAAACACTGAAGCTTTCTTT. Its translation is CASSAPRRNTEAFF.